This TCR beta chain was recorded in a study of cytomegalovirus exposure and HLA in healthy donors. The study's findings and limits: Investigators reported approximately 170 TCR beta chains as tied to cytomegalovirus. Among TCR sequences, most were rare, though some public TCRs appeared in many donors. Per published accounts, TCR beta sequences correctly predicted the HLA-A and HLA-B alleles of most subjects.

Primers: 60 Vbeta forward and 13 Jbeta reverse. Generated by immunoSEQ multiplex PCR, the TCRdb table keeps only in-frame clones and is missing some. Altogether approximately 130,000 clones are present, 75% to 85% being singletons, with the ten largest covering roughly 4%. CDR1 SGDLS and CDR2 YYNGEE come from the germline V gene. The CDR3 has 13 amino acids. V dropped 0 bases and J dropped 5 bases, with 8 bases sitting between them. This clone was seen a few times. Its target is not known. The chain has TRBV9 and TRBJ1-1; D is undetermined. This clonotype was obtained from a woman between 35 and 50 years old in good health and CMV-seronegative. Source material: PBMCs. The CDR3 region is CASSVVSATEAFF. For the CDR3, the DNA is TGTGCCAGCAGCGTAGTTTCCGCGACTGAAGCTTTCTTT.